This TCR beta chain originates from a study of T cells in Graves' hyperthyroidism and ophthalmopathy. Broader study findings: Most thyroid clonotypes that were expanded above 0.001 also turned up in blood.

A lack of ophthalmopathy progression within 18 months defined stable Graves' hyperthyroidism. Orbital computed tomography and thyroid ultrasound, together with serum TRAb and thyroxine and clinical symptoms, were used for diagnoses. Researchers took RNA transcripts and amplified the TCR beta CDR3 regions from them. Researchers ran a first-round RT-PCR on the TCR CDR3 using the HTBI primer set. TCRdb processed the multiplex PCR reads anew with MiXCR; each CDR3 protein has one entry. Here the sample spans 540,000 or so distinct CDR3 sequences, around 14% being singletons. The V and J ends lost 1 base and 3 bases, in that order; junction bases with no gene match: 4. The CDR3 loop spans 14 amino acids. The germline CDR1 and CDR2 sequences are DFQATT and SNEGSKA (reference sequence). Many counts were recorded for this clonotype. Antigen: not known.

This TCR was recovered from a woman aged 25 to 39 with Graves' hyperthyroidism. The chain carries TRBV20-1 and TRBJ2-7; 9 bases match TRBD1. The source material was blood. The CDR3 DNA sequence: TGCAGTGCTAGAGGCGGGACAGGGCTCTACGAGCAGTACTTC. Translating it yields CSARGGTGLYEQYF.